This TCR beta chain was identified during a study of CD8 T cells in Susac syndrome. cDNA came from roughly 0.53 to 1 ug RNA primed by random hexamers. TCRdb reprocessed the immunoSEQ multiplex PCR reads via MiXCR and lists one record per CDR3 protein. The table records approximately 220,000 distinct CDR3 sequences, around 95% of them present only once. The CDR3 is 15 residues long. CDR1 is MGHRA and CDR2 is YSYEKL in the germline V gene. Losses at the gene ends were 5 bases for V and 5 bases for J; bases not matched to a gene: 10. The sample consisted of CD4+ T cells from PBMCs. J is TRBJ2-5 and V is TRBV4-1, with 8 bases lining up with TRBD1. This receptor was identified in a human donor with multiple sclerosis. As DNA, the CDR3 is TGCGCCAGCAGCGGTTCCGGGACAGGAGGGGAGACCCAGTACTTC. It codes for CASSGSGTGGETQYF.